The sequence of this T cell receptor (beta chain) was determined in a study of blood T cell repertoires in COVID-19 (dated by TCRdb to 2020 to 2021). In terms of the full investigation: Collaborator samples came from the United States, Italy and Spain and covered acute and convalescent phases of COVID-19. The material from the prospective study consisted of cDNA or gDNA derived from T cells, B-cell-depleted T cells, or PBMCs. Subjects who had been exposed to COVID-19, were actively infected with it, or had recovered from it provided the deeply sampled blood TCRbeta repertoires that made up the dataset. The repertoires were released in a freely available public database intended as a resource for research on the immune response to SARS-CoV-2. The samples were drawn from two sources: the first 160 participants of the ongoing ImmuneRACE study, and fewer than 1,500 subjects contributed by 6 global collaborators. A de-identified subject ID, COVID-19 status, age in years and sex were almost always included in the sample metadata. Where available, HLA class I and class II types were obtained from metadata supplied by the sample provider rather than from assay-based typing.

The CDR3 goes from the cysteine to the phenylalanine over 14 residues. Of the read, only the CDR3 DNA is kept; its 42 bases are in frame from base 1. Participants in the prospective study were enrolled through a virtual design, were aged about 18 to 90 years, and lived in approximately 25 United States geographic areas. In the prospective study, participants were assigned to cohorts based on the clinical history participants reported in a screening survey and a study questionnaire. For ImmuneRACE Cohort 3, a participant was defined as recovered based on two consecutive negative NP/OP PCR tests, clearance by a healthcare professional, or resolution of symptoms. In the prospective study, mobile phlebotomists collected whole blood, serum and a nasopharyngeal or oropharyngeal swab from each participant. Participants in the prospective study had the option to provide additional blood draws and questionnaires over an approximately 2-month period. Before DNA extraction, prospective study blood samples were shipped either frozen or at room temperature.

As concerns this clone: Its recognized antigen is unknown. Per-base qualities were not stored, and no clone one base away is much larger.

The immunoSEQ Assay, a bias-controlled multiplex PCR, was used to amplify TCRbeta CDR3 regions from genomic DNA. The source study handled its data this way. The number of nucleated cells in each sample was estimated from the amplification of reference gene primers within the assay. Sequence reads were collapsed and filtered to measure the absolute abundance of every unique TCRbeta CDR3 rearrangement. For each sample, productive Simpson clonality was calculated as the square root of Simpson's diversity index over productive rearrangements. TCRdb retrieved this table from immuneACCESS and kept in-frame rearrangements only. Not all clones are present; in checked studies, unresolved V genes account for under half, and no reason is known for the remainder. V and J calls and clone size are given by that table; D and trimming were obtained from the DNA. Present in this sample are some 100,000 clones, just over 85% of which were seen just once. The ten largest account for approximately 2.4% of the sample.

Results and caveats for the whole study, not just this receptor: Clinical and demographic metadata were provided uncurated, with the amount varying by source and participant.

The V and J segments used are TRBV21-1 and TRBJ2-5; the table's D call, TRBD2, has no DNA check behind it. TRBV21-1 constitutes a pseudogene. The sequence came from a woman in her fifties or sixties who had recovered from COVID-19. The sequenced sample was PBMCs or T cells enriched from blood (not recorded which). At the DNA level, the sequence is TGTGCCAGCAGCGACGAGCGGCTGCAAGAGACCCAGTACTTC. Its amino acids are CASSDERLQETQYF.